Shown below are 2 T cell receptor beta chains from a single sample sequenced in a study of CXCR3-negative and CXCR3-positive naive CD8 T cells. Libraries were UMI-labeled 5' RACE TRB cDNA. TCRdb reanalyzed the 5' RACE reads, giving one entry per CDR3 protein sequence and no DNA. The sample has 69,000 or so distinct CDR3 sequences. Sequencing used naive CXCR3- CD8+ T cells from blood. The sample's subset: CD45RO-CCR7+CD27+CD95- naive CD8+ T cells lacking CXCR3 (TNR3-). These receptors originate from a human donor in good health. Some clones in this sample may be carry-over from other donors' samples.

The V call is TRBV29-1, the J call TRBJ2-1; TCRdb's D gene call, TRBD1, goes unchecked for lack of DNA. From germline, CDR1 is SQVTM and CDR2 ANQGSEA. This CDR3 comprises 13 residues. CDR3 sequence: CSVGTGTGYEQFF.

The chain has TRBV7-9 and TRBJ1-5; the D call of TRBD1 rests on TCRdb alone, since no DNA is present to check it. There are 17 residues in the CDR3. Looked up from germline, CDR1 is SEHNR and CDR2 is FQNEAQ (reference sequence). The CDR3 is CASSSKTGEVGNQPQHF.